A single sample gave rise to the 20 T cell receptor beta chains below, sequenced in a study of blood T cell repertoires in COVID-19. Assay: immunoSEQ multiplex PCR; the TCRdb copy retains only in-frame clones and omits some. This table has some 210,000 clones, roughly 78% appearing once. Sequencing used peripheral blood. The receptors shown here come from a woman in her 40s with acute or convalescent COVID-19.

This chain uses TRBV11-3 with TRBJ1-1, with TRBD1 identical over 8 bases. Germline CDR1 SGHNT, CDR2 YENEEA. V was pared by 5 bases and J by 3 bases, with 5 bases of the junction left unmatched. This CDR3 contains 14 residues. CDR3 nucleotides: TGTGCCAGCAGCCCAGGGGGCTTGGACACTGAAGCTTTCTTT. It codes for CASSPGGLDTEAFF. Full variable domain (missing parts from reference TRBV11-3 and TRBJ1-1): EAGVVQSPRYKIIEKKQPVAFWCNPISGHNTLYWYLQNLGQGPELLIRYENEEAVDDSQLPKDRFSAERLKGVDSTLKIQPAELGDSAVYLCASSPGGLDTEAFFGQGTRLTVV.

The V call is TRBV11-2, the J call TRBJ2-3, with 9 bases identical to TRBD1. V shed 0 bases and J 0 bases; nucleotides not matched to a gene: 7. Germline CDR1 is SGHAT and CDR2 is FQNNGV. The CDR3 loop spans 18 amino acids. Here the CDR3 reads CASSLDDRGYSSTDTQYF. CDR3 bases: TGTGCCAGCAGCTTAGACGACAGGGGGTACTCTAGCACAGATACGCAGTATTTT.

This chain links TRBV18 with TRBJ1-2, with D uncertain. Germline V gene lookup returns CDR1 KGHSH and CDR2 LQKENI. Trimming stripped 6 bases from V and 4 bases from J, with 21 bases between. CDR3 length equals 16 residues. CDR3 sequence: CASSPSVANTGYGYTF. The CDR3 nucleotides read TGTGCCAGCTCTCCCAGCGTGGCAAACACCGGCTATGGCTACACCTTC.

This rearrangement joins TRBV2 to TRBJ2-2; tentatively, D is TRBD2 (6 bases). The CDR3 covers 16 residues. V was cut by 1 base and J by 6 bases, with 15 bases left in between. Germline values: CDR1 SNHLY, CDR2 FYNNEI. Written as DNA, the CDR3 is TGTGCCAGCAGTGAAGGCTACGGGAGTAGGGCCGGGGAGCTGTTTTTT. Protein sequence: CASSEGYGSRAGELFF.

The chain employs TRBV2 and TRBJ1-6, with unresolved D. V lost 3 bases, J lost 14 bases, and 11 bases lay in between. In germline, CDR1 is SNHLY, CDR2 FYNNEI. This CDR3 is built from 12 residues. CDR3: CASSDESETLHF. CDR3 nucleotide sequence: TGTGCCAGCAGTGATGAGTCTGAAACCCTCCACTTT.

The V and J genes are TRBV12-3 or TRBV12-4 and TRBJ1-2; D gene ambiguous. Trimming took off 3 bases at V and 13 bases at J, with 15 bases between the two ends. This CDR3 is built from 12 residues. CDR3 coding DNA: TGTGCCAGCAGTTTTGGGCAACCAATTTTCACCTTC. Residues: CASSFGQPIFTF.

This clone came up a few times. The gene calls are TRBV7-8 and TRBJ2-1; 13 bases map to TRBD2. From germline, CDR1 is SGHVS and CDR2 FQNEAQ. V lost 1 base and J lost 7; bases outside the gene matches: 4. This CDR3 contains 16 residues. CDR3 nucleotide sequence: TGTGCCAGCAGCTTAGTAGGGACTAGCGGGATGAATGAGCAGTTCTTC. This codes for CASSLVGTSGMNEQFF.

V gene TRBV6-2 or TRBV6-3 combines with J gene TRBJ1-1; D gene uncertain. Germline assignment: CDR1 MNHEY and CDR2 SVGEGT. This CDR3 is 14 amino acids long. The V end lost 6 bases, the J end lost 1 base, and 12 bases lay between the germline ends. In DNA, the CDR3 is TGTGCCAGCAGCGTCAGTGGGCGGAACACTGAAGCTTTCTTT. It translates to CASSVSGRNTEAFF.

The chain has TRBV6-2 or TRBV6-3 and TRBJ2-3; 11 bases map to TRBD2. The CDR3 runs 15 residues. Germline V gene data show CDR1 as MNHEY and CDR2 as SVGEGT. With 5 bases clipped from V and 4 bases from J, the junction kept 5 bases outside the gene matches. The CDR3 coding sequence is TGTGCCAGCAGTCCACTAGCGGGGGATTCAGATACGCAGTATTTT. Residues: CASSPLAGDSDTQYF.

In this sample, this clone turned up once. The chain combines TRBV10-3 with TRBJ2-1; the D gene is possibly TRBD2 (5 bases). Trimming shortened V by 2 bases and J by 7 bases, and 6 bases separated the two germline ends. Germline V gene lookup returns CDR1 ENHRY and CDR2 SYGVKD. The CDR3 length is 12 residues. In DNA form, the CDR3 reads TGTGCCATCAGTGAGAGAGGGAATGAGCAGTTCTTC. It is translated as CAISERGNEQFF.

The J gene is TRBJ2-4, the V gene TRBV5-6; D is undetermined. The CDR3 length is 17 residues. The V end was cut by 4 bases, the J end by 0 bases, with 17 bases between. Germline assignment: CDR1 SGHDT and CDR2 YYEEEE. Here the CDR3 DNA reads TGTGCCAGCAGCCCCGGAGAGATTCGATTAGCCAAAAACATTCAGTACTTC. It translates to CASSPGEIRLAKNIQYF.

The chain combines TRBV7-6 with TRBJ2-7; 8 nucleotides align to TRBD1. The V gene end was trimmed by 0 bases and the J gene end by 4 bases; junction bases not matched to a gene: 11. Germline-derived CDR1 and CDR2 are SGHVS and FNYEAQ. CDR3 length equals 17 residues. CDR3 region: CASSLAPIRGRFYEQYF. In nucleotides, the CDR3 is TGTGCCAGCAGCTTAGCCCCTATCAGGGGGCGATTTTACGAGCAGTACTTC.

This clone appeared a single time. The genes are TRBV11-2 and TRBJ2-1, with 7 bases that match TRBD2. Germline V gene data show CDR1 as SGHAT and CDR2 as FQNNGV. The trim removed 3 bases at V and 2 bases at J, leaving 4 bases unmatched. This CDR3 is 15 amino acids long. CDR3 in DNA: TGTGCCAGCAGCTTCGGACTAGGGACCTACAATGAGCAGTTCTTC. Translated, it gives CASSFGLGTYNEQFF. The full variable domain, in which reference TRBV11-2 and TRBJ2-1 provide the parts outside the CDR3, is EAGVAQSPRYKIIEKRQSVAFWCNPISGHATLYWYQQILGQGPKLLIQFQNNGVVDDSQLPKDRFSAERLKGVDSTLKIQPAKLEDSAVYLCASSFGLGTYNEQFFGPGTRLTVL.

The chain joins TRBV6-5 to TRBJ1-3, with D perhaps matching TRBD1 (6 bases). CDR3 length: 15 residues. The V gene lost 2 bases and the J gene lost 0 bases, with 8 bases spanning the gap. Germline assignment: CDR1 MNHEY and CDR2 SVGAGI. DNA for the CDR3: TGTGCCAGCAGTTACGGCAGGGGCTCTGGAAACACCATATATTTT. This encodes CASSYGRGSGNTIYF.

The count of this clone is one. This chain's CDR3 is CATSDTRDWVGEQFF. In nucleotides, the CDR3 is TGTGCCACCAGTGATACTAGGGATTGGGTCGGTGAGCAGTTCTTC. This chain connects TRBV24-1 to TRBJ2-1; possibly TRBD2 for D (5 bases). The germline gives CDR1 KGHDR, CDR2 SFDVKD. The CDR3 runs 15 residues. The germline V and J ends were trimmed by 3 bases and 9 bases, with 17 bases remaining between them.

The CDR3 spells CASSLEGLAGVNEQFF. CDR3 DNA: TGTGCCAGCAGCTTGGAGGGGCTAGCGGGAGTCAATGAGCAGTTCTTC. This chain connects TRBV5-5 to TRBJ2-1; 10 positions match TRBD2. Germline assignment: CDR1 SGHKS and CDR2 YYEKEE (reference sequence). Trimming removed 0 bases from V and 6 bases from J; junction bases left unmatched: 6. The CDR3 extends over 16 amino acids.

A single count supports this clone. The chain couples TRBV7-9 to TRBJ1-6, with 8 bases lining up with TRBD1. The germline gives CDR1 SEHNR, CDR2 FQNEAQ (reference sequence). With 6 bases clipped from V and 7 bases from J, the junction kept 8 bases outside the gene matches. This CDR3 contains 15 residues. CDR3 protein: CASRSQGARNSPLHF. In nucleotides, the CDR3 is TGTGCCAGCAGGTCCCAGGGGGCGAGGAATTCACCCCTCCACTTT. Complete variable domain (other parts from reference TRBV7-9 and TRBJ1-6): DTGVSQNPRHKITKRGQNVTFRCDPISEHNRLYWYRQTLGQGPEFLTYFQNEAQLEKSRLLSDRFSAERPKGSFSTLEIQRTEQGDSAMYLCASRSQGARNSPLHFGNGTRLTVT.

CDR3 bases: TGCGCCAGCAGTCGTTCTCAGGGTTACGAGCAGTACTTC. The encoded protein is CASSRSQGYEQYF. This sequence joins TRBV5-1 and TRBJ2-7, with D perhaps matching TRBD1 (5 bases). Trimming cost V 5 bases and J 4 bases, with 13 bases left between them. CDR3 length equals 13 residues. Per the germline V gene, CDR1 is SGHRS and CDR2 is YFSETQ.

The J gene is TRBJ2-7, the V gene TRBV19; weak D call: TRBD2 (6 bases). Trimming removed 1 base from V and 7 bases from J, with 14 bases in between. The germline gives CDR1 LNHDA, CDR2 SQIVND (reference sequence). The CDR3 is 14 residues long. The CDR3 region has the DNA TGTGCCAGTAGTATAGGACTAGATTCGGGAGAGCAGTACTTC. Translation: CASSIGLDSGEQYF.

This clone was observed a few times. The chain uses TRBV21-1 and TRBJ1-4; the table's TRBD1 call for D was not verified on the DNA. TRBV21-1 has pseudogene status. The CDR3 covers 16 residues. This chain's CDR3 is CASSTRRIGGSEKLFF. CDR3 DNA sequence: TGTGCCAGCAGCACCCGGAGAATAGGGGGAAGTGAAAAACTGTTTTTT.